The T cell receptor beta chain described here comes from a study of T cell repertoires in cytomegalovirus infection. The overall study: CMV infection plus the matching HLA type was flagged by public TCR beta signatures.

The germline CDR1 and CDR2 sequences are LGHDT and YNNKEL (reference sequence). The CDR3 covers 13 residues. The V and J ends lost 0 bases and 10 bases respectively, with 11 bases between them. TCRdb recomputed calls from the reads with MiXCR, one row per CDR3 protein. Seen here are 400,000 to 600,000 distinct CDR3 sequences, about two fifths observed once, and the top ten hold about two fifths. This clonotype was observed a few times. Its antigen remains unidentified. V usage is TRBV3-1 and J usage is TRBJ2-3; possibly TRBD2 for D (5 bases). The sequence was collected from a human donor in good health (CMV status not recorded). Some clones in this sample may be carry-over from other donors' samples. The sequenced sample was cultured PBMCs, obtained from culture after CMV antigen stimulation. CDR3 bases: TGTGCCAGCAGCCAAGATCATTTCGGGGCGCAGTATTTT. The encoded protein is CASSQDHFGAQYF.